This T cell receptor beta chain is drawn from a study of vaccination and CD4 T cells after COVID-19. Study details: Roughly 10 convalescent patients had mild and one had severe PCR-confirmed SARS-CoV-2 disease.

Remarks on this clonotype: Its matching antigen is unknown.

Study conclusions and caveats: Spike mono-reactive status applied to 304 of 307 vaccine-specific clones in convalescent patients.

Cultured CD4+ T cells had their DNA profiled by the Oncomine TCR Beta short-read assay. TCRdb used MiXCR to reprocess the PCR reads, holding one entry per CDR3 protein. Of roughly 10,000 distinct CDR3 sequences in the sample, over 50% are singletons; the top ten hold approximately 22%. The V gene's germline CDR1 is MNHEY and CDR2 SVGEGT. The CDR3 is 13 amino acids. V lost 5 bases and J 13 bases, leaving 18 bases between the germline ends. Specified treatment: approximately nine-day PBMC culture with coronavirus spike peptide pools or control peptides (ViraFEST assay). The chain links TRBV6-2 or TRBV6-3 to TRBJ2-1; tentatively, D is TRBD2 (5 bases). The clonotype originates from a human donor who had recovered from COVID-19. The sequenced sample was CD4+ T cells from blood, cultured in vitro. CDR3: CASSTSERSGQFF. CDR3 nucleotides: TGTGCCAGCAGTACCAGCGAGCGATCGGGACAGTTCTTC.